This TCR beta chain emerged from a study of OX40 agonist ivuxolimab in advanced cancers. Study background: Averaging about 60 years in age, with a range of roughly 23 to 80, the cohort was approximately 83% male.

Profiling relied on immunoSEQ multiplex PCR, and the TCRdb table lists in-frame clones only, not all of them. The profile shows approximately 60,000 clones, around 84% of them singletons. Blood draws occurred at baseline, cycle 4 day 1, and cycle 7 day 1. V lost 6 bases to trimming and J lost 4 bases, with 12 bases between them. CDR1 and CDR2 from the germline V gene are MNHEY and SVGAGI. CDR3 length: 13 residues. The genes are TRBV6-5 and TRBJ1-1; D possibly corresponds to TRBD1 (6 bases). This receptor was identified in an adult with an advanced solid tumor such as melanoma, head and neck, liver or kidney cancer. Specimen: CD4+ or CD8+ T cells sorted from blood, collected in a trial of the OX40 agonist ivuxolimab. CDR3: CASRPVRGTEAFF. CDR3 bases: TGTGCCAGCAGACCGGTCAGGGGCACTGAAGCTTTCTTT.